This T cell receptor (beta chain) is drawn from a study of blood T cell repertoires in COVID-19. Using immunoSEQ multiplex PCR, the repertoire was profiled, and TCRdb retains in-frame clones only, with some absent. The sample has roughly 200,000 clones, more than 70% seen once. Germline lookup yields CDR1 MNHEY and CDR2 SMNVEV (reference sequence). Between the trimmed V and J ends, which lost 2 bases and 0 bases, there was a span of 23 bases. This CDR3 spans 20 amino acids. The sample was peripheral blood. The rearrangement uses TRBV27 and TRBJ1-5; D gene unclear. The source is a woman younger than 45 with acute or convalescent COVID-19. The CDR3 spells CASSLQTADGDINSNQPQHF. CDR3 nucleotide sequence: TGTGCCAGCAGTTTACAGACCGCGGACGGGGATATCAATAGCAATCAGCCCCAGCATTTT.